This is a list of T cell receptor beta chains from one sample in a study of T cell responses to AZD1222 COVID-19 vaccine. The assay was immunoSEQ multiplex PCR, and TCRdb's table has in-frame clones only and misses some. The sample has around 150,000 clones, about nine tenths seen once; the top ten hold approximately 3.6%. The specimen was peripheral blood, collected on day 0 of MenACWY control vaccination. All receptors come from an adult in good health. CDR3s include the opening cysteine and the closing phenylalanine or tryptophan. The order of the fields is J gene, D gene, clone size, V gene, CDR3 DNA, CDR3 protein. The D gene is left open where the match is weak. Expanded clones are given a class, and other clones once, few, many or no size at all.

TRBJ2-7 | . | . | TRBV5-6 | TGTGCCAGCAGCTTGGTACAAACAGAGCAGTACTTC | CASSLVQTEQYF
TRBJ2-3 | . | many | TRBV7-7 | TGTGCTAGCAGCTTAGCAAACGGGCCCACAGATACGCAGTATTTT | CASSLANGPTDTQYF
TRBJ2-1 | . | . | TRBV5-4 | TGTGCCAGCAGCTTGGACGGGGGGCCTCAAAATGAGCAGTTCTTC | CASSLDGGPQNEQFF
TRBJ2-7 | TRBD1 | . | TRBV24-1 | TGTGCCACCAGTGATTCGGGACAGGGAGGTCGAGAGCAGTACTTC | CATSDSGQGGREQYF
TRBJ2-1 | TRBD1 | . | TRBV7-9 | TGTGCCAGCCGGGACAGGGGAGCCGGGGACTCCTACAATGAGCAGTTCTTC | CASRDRGAGDSYNEQFF
TRBJ1-5 | . | . | TRBV5-8 | TGTGCCAGCAGCGGGGGGCCGGAACAGCCCCAGCATTTT | CASSGGPEQPQHF
TRBJ2-5 | TRBD1 | . | TRBV19 | TGTGCCAGTAGTCTACGGGACAGGGGGCTGATTCAAGAGACCCAGTACTTC | CASSLRDRGLIQETQYF
TRBJ2-3 | . | . | TRBV3-1/TRBV3-2 | TGTGCCAGCAGCCAAGGAGGGGGATACCGCACAGATACGCAGTATTTT | CASSQGGGYRTDTQYF
TRBJ2-7 | TRBD1 | . | TRBV7-9 | TGTGCCAGCAGCTTAGGATATGGACAGGGTGACAACGAGCAGTACTTC | CASSLGYGQGDNEQYF
TRBJ1-2 | . | . | TRBV11-2 | TGTGCCAGCAGTTTTACCCTTTCTTATGGCTACACCTTC | CASSFTLSYGYTF
TRBJ2-3 | TRBD2 | . | TRBV29-1 | TGCAGCGTTGAAGATCCCCTAGCGGGGCCTTCGGATACGCAGTATTTT | CSVEDPLAGPSDTQYF
TRBJ2-3 | TRBD2 | . | TRBV29-1 | TGCAGCGTGCACAGGACTAGCGGGACCACAGATACGCAGTATTTT | CSVHRTSGTTDTQYF
TRBJ1-2 | TRBD1 | few | TRBV19 | TGTGCCAGTAGGAAGGACAGGGCCTATGGCTACACCTTC | CASRKDRAYGYTF
TRBJ1-6 | . | . | TRBV21-1 | TGTGCCAGCAGCAAAGAGACGGGCCCAATTTATAATTCACCCCTCCACTTT | CASSKETGPIYNSPLHF
TRBJ1-1 | . | . | TRBV12-5 | TGTGCTAGTGGAGAACAGGGTGGCACTGAAGCTTTCTTT | CASGEQGGTEAFF
TRBJ1-2 | . | . | TRBV6-5 | TGTGCCAGCAGTCCCACTCGTGGCGGATGGGGCTACACCTTC | CASSPTRGGWGYTF
TRBJ1-5 | . | few | TRBV6-5 | TGTGCCAGCAGACCAGTCGCGGGTAGCAATCAGCCCCAGCATTTT | CASRPVAGSNQPQHF
TRBJ1-1 | . | . | TRBV18 | TGTGCCAGCTCACCCCCCTCGGCCGGAGAAGCTTTCTTT | CASSPPSAGEAFF
TRBJ1-1 | . | . | TRBV6-6 | TGTGCCAGCATGGGATGGGGAAATACTGAAGCTTTCTTT | CASMGWGNTEAFF
TRBJ2-5 | . | . | TRBV10-3 | TGTGCCATCAGTGAGTCGATAGACTTCCAAGAGACCCAGTACTTC | CAISESIDFQETQYF
TRBJ1-6 | . | . | TRBV7-9 | TGTGCCAGCAGCAGACCGGGCCGAAATTCACCCCTCCACTTT | CASSRPGRNSPLHF
TRBJ2-6 | TRBD1 | . | TRBV7-9 | TGTGCCAGCAGCTTAAGACAGACAGGGACTGGGGCCAACGTCCTGACTTTC | CASSLRQTGTGANVLTF
TRBJ2-7 | . | . | TRBV3-1/TRBV3-2 | TGTGCCAGCAGCCACCCTCGGGACGAGCAGTACTTC | CASSHPRDEQYF
TRBJ2-5 | TRBD2 | . | TRBV4-3 | TGCGCCAGCAGCCAAGATAGGGGACTAGCGGTGCAAGAGACCCAGTACTTC | CASSQDRGLAVQETQYF
TRBJ2-7 | . | . | TRBV11-2 | TGTGCCAGCAGCCCTCGTCAGGGAGCCTACGAGCAGTACTTC | CASSPRQGAYEQYF
TRBJ2-4 | . | . | TRBV11-2 | TGTGCCAGCAGCCGCCAAGCCGGCGCCAAAAACATTCAGTACTTC | CASSRQAGAKNIQYF
TRBJ2-7 | TRBD2 | . | TRBV4-2 | TGTGCCAGCAGCCAAGAAAGCGGGGCCCCCTACGAGCAGTACTTC | CASSQESGAPYEQYF
TRBJ2-7 | TRBD1 | . | TRBV7-3 | TGTGCCAGCAGCTTAACGACAGGGCGGAACGAGCAGTACTTC | CASSLTTGRNEQYF
TRBJ1-5 | . | . | TRBV28 | TGTGCCAGCAGCCAAGGGGTCGTGACAGTCAATCAGCCCCAGCATTTT | CASSQGVVTVNQPQHF